This T cell receptor beta chain is from a study of shared clonotypes between healthy human individuals (dated by TCRdb to about 2020). Study-level background: The cohort included three men and a couple of women between 18 and 49 years of age. For each donor, CD4 naive and CD4 memory were each given three plates, CD8 naive was given two plates, and CD8 memory was given one plate. Blood TCR repertoires of about five healthy adults were deeply sequenced to estimate repertoire size and the extent of clonotype sharing between individuals. Different laboratories and diverse techniques were used to prepare libraries and sequence TCR repertoires, to increase sequencing depth and limit assay-specific biases. Between about 0.94 and 8.9 billion PBMCs per donor were obtained by leukapheresis.

The donors were healthy, HIV-negative adults who had no recently reported acute infections or vaccinations. Every donor was a Caucasian adult residing in Nashville, Tennessee, USA. Magnetic negative selection was used to enrich CD4+ T cells, after which naive cells were positively selected on CD45RA and the negative fraction became the memory subset. Blood was obtained by leukapheresis, after which PBMCs were separated by Ficoll-Histopaque density gradient centrifugation and cryopreserved in liquid nitrogen vapor phase. Analytical flow cytometry was used to check the purity and quantity of each magnetically sorted T cell population. From each sorted fraction, genomic DNA was isolated and quantified by UV absorbance on a Nanodrop 2000c. Its CDR3 holds 17 amino acids, cysteine through phenylalanine. Kept here is only the CDR3 DNA, which spans 51 bases and is read in frame from base 1. V is shortened by 5 bases, J by 0 bases, and the region joining them spans 14 bases. From the germline V gene, CDR1 is SGHTA and CDR2 is FQGTGA.

Results and caveats for the whole study, not just this receptor: The small number of donors limited the genetic and exposure-history diversity represented. Estimated clonotype richness was generally larger for naive than for memory subsets. Sampling was limited to blood, and TCR repertoires in tissue likely differ from TCR repertoires in blood. When several donors were compared, the shared fraction of clonotypes was 5% to 6.5% for naive CD4, 3.5% for naive CD8, 2.3% for memory CD4, and approximately 0.4% for memory CD8. Rarefaction of sorted-subset datasets indicated incomplete sequencing despite the large sequencing depth. Higher generation probabilities were observed for clonotypes shared by all four sorted-subset donors than for non-shared clonotypes. Based on pairwise subsampling, the degree of clonotype sharing among donors was expected to be affected by sequencing depth.

Of note for this clone: What this receptor recognizes is not known. The record has no base qualities; no much larger clone is one base away.

Using the deep immunoSEQ assay, TCR CDR3 regions were amplified from genomic DNA by multiplex PCR. Extracted genomic DNA from each cell subset was spread evenly across all wells of several immunoSEQ 96-well plates, with each plate serving as a replicate. Each replicate PCR for sorted subsets received roughly 0.2 ug genomic DNA, equal to about 30,000 T cell genomes. The purified libraries were quantified using a Qubit 3.0 fluorometer, sized with a Bioanalyzer 2100, and then quantified again using the KAPA Library Quantification kit. Every immunoSEQ 96-well plate was sequenced on a separate single-read 150-cycle Illumina NextSeq 550 flow cell. Processing in the source paper ran as follows. Because the immunoSEQ output included only junctional sequences and no quality scores, the filtering could not be the same as the filtering used for full-length reads. Sequences were annotated with PyIR, a Python wrapper for IgBLAST v1.9, using IMGT germline references to assign V/J genes and CDR3. Reads with weak V/J assignments (E-value above 1e-6), missing CDR3, stop codons, out-of-frame junctions, or ambiguous translated residues were removed. V3J clonotypes were defined as sequences sharing an identical inferred V gene, J gene, and CDR3 amino acid sequence. Percentage overlap between repertoires was calculated by dividing the number of shared unique clonotypes by the size of the smaller repertoire. RTK rarefaction, the Chao1 estimator, and Recon v2.1 estimates of unobserved clonotypes were used to assess repertoire richness. Generation probabilities for all TCRbeta clonotypes obtained by the gDNA method from a handful of donors were computed using OLGA. TCRdb carries this immuneACCESS record with in-frame sequences only. Its versions omit some clonotypes, under half of them owing to an unresolved V gene in the studies checked, with the rest unexplained. The DNA gave D and trimming, while V, J and clone size come from that table. The sample table shows 1,400,000 or so clones, and 98% to 99% are seen once. Roughly 0.35% of the sample is held by the ten biggest clonotypes.

The TCR originated in a man in his thirties or forties in good health. The rearranged chain carries TRBV7-3 and TRBJ2-6; the D gene is not confidently resolved. The specimen sequenced was naive CD4+ T cells sorted from blood. Taken with the paper, the label for cell subset or site translates to: CD45RA+ positively selected. The DNA is as follows: TGTGCCAGCAGCCCTCGGGTCCTCTCCTCTGGGGCCAACGTCCTGACTTTC. Its protein product is CASSPRVLSSGANVLTF.